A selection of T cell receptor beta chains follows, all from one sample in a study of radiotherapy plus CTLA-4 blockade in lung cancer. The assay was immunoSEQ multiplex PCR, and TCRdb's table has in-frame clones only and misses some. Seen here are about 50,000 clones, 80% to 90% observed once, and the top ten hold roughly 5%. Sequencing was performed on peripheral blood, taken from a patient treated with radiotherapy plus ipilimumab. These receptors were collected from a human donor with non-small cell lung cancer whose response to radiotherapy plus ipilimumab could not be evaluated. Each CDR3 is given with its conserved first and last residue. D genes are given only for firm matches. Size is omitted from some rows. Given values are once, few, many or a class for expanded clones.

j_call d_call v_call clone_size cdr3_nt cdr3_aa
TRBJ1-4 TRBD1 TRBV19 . TGTGCCAGTAGCCAGGGGGCAAGTGAAAAACTGTTTTTT CASSQGASEKLFF
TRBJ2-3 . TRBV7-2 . TGTGCCAGCAGCCCATTGAGGAGCACAGATACGCAGTATTTT CASSPLRSTDTQYF
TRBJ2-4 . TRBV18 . TGTGCCAGCTCACCGGGAGGGGGAGCCAAAAACATTCAGTACTTC CASSPGGGAKNIQYF
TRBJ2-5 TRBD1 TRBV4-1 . TGCGCCAGCAGCCAAGATTTAGGCAGGGGGCTGGAGACCCAGTACTTC CASSQDLGRGLETQYF
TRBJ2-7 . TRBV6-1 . TGTGCCAGCAGTCTTTCTAGCGCCTCCTACGAGCAGTACTTC CASSLSSASYEQYF
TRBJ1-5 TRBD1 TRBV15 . TGTGCCACCAGCAGAGGAATCGGGACAGGGGGAGATCAGCCCCAGCATTTT CATSRGIGTGGDQPQHF
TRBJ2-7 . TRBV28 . TGTGCCAGCAGTTTTGTCGGGGGCTACGAGCAGTACTTC CASSFVGGYEQYF
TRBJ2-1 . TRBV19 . TGTGCCAGTAGTATTGGGACTCGAGCCCCGGGCTACAATGAGCAGTTCTTC CASSIGTRAPGYNEQFF
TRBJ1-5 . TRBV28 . TGTGCCAGTCGGTTGTTAGCTCATCAGCCCCAGCATTTT CASRLLAHQPQHF
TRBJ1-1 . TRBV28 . TGTGCCAGCAGTGGTGAATCATTCAGGCTGGCCACTGAAGCTTTCTTT CASSGESFRLATEAFF
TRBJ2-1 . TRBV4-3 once TGCGCCAGCAGCCCGGAGAGCGGGTCATACAATGAGCAGTTCTTC CASSPESGSYNEQFF
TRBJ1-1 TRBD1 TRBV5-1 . TGCGCCAGCAGCGGCGGACAGGGAAACACTGAAGCTTTCTTT CASSGGQGNTEAFF
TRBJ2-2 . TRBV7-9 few TGTGCCAGCAGCCACTCGACGGGAACCGGGGAGCTGTTTTTT CASSHSTGTGELFF
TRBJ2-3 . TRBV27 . TGTGCCAGCAGTTTCTTTACCCCCCGCGGAACTAGCACAGATACGCAGTATTTT CASSFFTPRGTSTDTQYF
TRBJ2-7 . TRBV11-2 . TGTGCCAGCAGCCCACGGGAAGGGACTGCGCGCGAGCAGTACTTC CASSPREGTAREQYF
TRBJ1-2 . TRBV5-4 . TGTGCCAGCAGCCCGGCGGACAGATATAACTATGGCTACACCTTC CASSPADRYNYGYTF
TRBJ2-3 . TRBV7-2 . TGTGCCAGCAGCCTTAGCTTCTCAGATACGCAGTATTTT CASSLSFSDTQYF
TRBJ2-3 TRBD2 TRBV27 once TGTGCCAGCAGTTTGTCGCGGGAGTCTGATACGCAGTATTTT CASSLSRESDTQYF
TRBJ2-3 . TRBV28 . TGTGCCAGCAGAGTAACTAGCACAGATACGCAGTATTTT CASRVTSTDTQYF
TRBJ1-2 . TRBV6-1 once TGTGCCAGCAGTGTCGGGGAAGGCTATGGCTACACCTTC CASSVGEGYGYTF
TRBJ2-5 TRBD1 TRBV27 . TGTGCCAGCAGTTTAAAGGGCCTGGACAGGACTGGGGAAGAGACCCAGTACTTC CASSLKGLDRTGEETQYF
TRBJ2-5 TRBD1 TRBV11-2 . TGTGCCAGCAGCCCACCCGGTCCCCCCGACAGGGGCCCCACCAAGACCCAGTACTTC CASSPPGPPDRGPTKTQYF
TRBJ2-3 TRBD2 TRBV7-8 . TGTGCCAGCAGCATTGGAGCGGGAGGGCCGACAGACACGCAGTATTTT CASSIGAGGPTDTQYF
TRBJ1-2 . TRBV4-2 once TGTGCCAGCAGCCAAGCCTGGGGAGGCGATTTAGTCTACACCTTC CASSQAWGGDLVYTF
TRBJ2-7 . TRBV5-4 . TGTGCCAGCAGCCCGGGGTCGGGCGAGCAGTACTTC CASSPGSGEQYF
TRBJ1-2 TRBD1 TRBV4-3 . TGCGCCAGCAGCCCGTTAGGGACAGGGGGTGGCTACACCTTC CASSPLGTGGGYTF
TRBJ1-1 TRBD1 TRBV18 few TGTGCCAGCTCACGATTCTCAACAGGGGACACTGAAGCTTTCTTT CASSRFSTGDTEAFF
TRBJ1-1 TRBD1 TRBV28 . TGTGCCAGCAGCTCCATGGACAGGGTCACTGAAGCTTTCTTT CASSSMDRVTEAFF
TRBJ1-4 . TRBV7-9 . TGTGCCAGCAGCCGACACGCAACTAATGAAAAACTGTTTTTT CASSRHATNEKLFF
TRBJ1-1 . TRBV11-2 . TGTGCCAGCAGCTTAATCCCAGGGGCCGGGACTGAAGCTTTCTTT CASSLIPGAGTEAFF
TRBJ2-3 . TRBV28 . TGTGCCAGCAGTTTCCGGGGGAGGTGGGTTACAGATACGCAGTATTTT CASSFRGRWVTDTQYF
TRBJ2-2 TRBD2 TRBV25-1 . TGTGCCAGCAGTGACCCGGGGGGGATCACCGGGGAGCTGTTTTTT CASSDPGGITGELFF
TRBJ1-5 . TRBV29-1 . TGCAGCGTTCGGGGAAGAGGCAGCAATCAGCCCCAGCATTTT CSVRGRGSNQPQHF
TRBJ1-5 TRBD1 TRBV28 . TGTGCCGGCGCGGGACAGCTAAATCAGCCCCAGCATTTT CAGAGQLNQPQHF
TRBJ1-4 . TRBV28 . TGTGCCAGCACGCAGGCGGGAGCAACTAATGAAAAACTGTTTTTT CASTQAGATNEKLFF
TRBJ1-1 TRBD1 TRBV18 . TGTGCCAGCTCGCCACAAAGTACGTCCGGGACAGGGGGCTTGAACACTGAAGCTTTCTTT CASSPQSTSGTGGLNTEAFF
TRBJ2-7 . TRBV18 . TGTGCCAGCTCACCCCTAGGACAGCCCGGCTCCTACGAGCAGTACTTC CASSPLGQPGSYEQYF
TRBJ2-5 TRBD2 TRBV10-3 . TGTGCCATCAGTGGGACTAGCGGGGATCAAGAGACCCAGTACTTC CAISGTSGDQETQYF
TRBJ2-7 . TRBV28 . TGTGCCAGCAGCCCGGGCAGGGTGACCCCATCCTACGAGCAGTACTTC CASSPGRVTPSYEQYF
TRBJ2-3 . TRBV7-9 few TGTGCCAGCAGCTCCCCGGGACTCTCTCACGAGGATACGCAGTATTTT CASSSPGLSHEDTQYF
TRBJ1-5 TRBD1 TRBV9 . TGTGCCAGCAGCGGCCGGGACAGACCAAATCAGCCCCAGCATTTT CASSGRDRPNQPQHF
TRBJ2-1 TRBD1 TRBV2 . TGTGCCAGCAAGGATCACAGGGGAGTTAATGAGCAGTTCTTC CASKDHRGVNEQFF
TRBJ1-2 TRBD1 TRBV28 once TGTGCCAGCAGTCCTCGGGACAGATACTTCTATGGCTACACCTTC CASSPRDRYFYGYTF
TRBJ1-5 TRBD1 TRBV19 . TGTGCCAGTATGGCCGGGACAGATAATCAGCCCCAGCATTTT CASMAGTDNQPQHF
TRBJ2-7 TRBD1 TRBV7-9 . TGTGCCAGCAGCTTCAACAGGGGAAGGGACGAGCAGTACTTC CASSFNRGRDEQYF